Each of the 27 T cell receptor beta chains below was sequenced from the same sample in a study of T cells in Graves' hyperthyroidism and ophthalmopathy (dated by TCRdb to between 2019 and 2020). Library prep was done by multiplex PCR. The data were produced on an Illumina HiSeq 2000. Amplification of TCR beta CDR3 regions was carried out from RNA transcripts. For the first round of RT-PCR on the TCR CDR3, the HTBI primer set was used together with the Qiagen OneStep RT-PCR kit. The raw public reads went through TCRdb reprocessing: fastp at Q25, MiXCR clone calling, in-frame beta chains kept. Records with the same CDR3 protein are collapsed into one entry carrying the most frequent genes and DNA. This sample has roughly 720,000 distinct CDR3 sequences in its table, and around a sixth of those were observed once. In total, the top ten clones hold about 14% of the sample. The sample taken for sequencing was blood. The receptors come from a middle-aged man with Graves' hyperthyroidism.

This clonotype was counted ten times or more. This rearrangement joins TRBV24-1 to TRBJ2-1, with 10 bases fitting TRBD2. This CDR3 has 15 amino acids. After removal of 7 bases from V and 4 bases from J, the junction contained 6 bases not matched to a gene. Germline assignment: CDR1 KGHDR and CDR2 SFDVKD. The CDR3 DNA reads TGTGCCACCAGAGAAACTAGCGGGAAGTACAATGAGCAGTTCTTC. It specifies CATRETSGKYNEQFF.

This clonotype appeared many times. The chain employs TRBV10-3 and TRBJ2-7, with D perhaps assigned TRBD1 or TRBD2 (6 bases each). Germline CDR1 is ENHRY and CDR2 is SYGVKD. The ends were cut back, 2 bases at V and 7 bases at J, with 21 bases in the middle. This CDR3 region has 16 residues. CDR3 sequence reads: CAISEGGTSGDWEQYF. The DNA of the CDR3 is TGTGCCATCAGTGAGGGGGGGACATCAGGGGATTGGGAGCAGTACTTC.

A few counts support this clonotype. This chain uses TRBV15 with TRBJ2-3; D is unresolved. Trimming left V 5 bases short and J 6 bases short, with 12 bases between. The germline gives CDR1 LNHNV, CDR2 YYDKDF (reference sequence). This CDR3 spans 13 amino acids. Written as DNA, the CDR3 is TGTGCCACCAGCGGCGTAGTAGAGGATACGCAGTATTTT. It codes for CATSGVVEDTQYF.

Only one count was recorded for this clonotype. This chain uses TRBV2 with TRBJ2-1; the D is unclear. Trimming removed 1 base at V and 15 bases at J, with 10 bases between. CDR3 length: 11 residues. Germline CDR1 and CDR2: SNHLY and FYNNEI. CDR3 in amino acids: CASSEEARRFF. In DNA, the CDR3 is TGTGCCAGCAGTGAAGAGGCTCGCCGGTTCTTC.

This clonotype was counted many times. The CDR3 sequence is CAWSVQGGFRGMNTEAFF. CDR3 DNA sequence: TGTGCCTGGAGTGTACAAGGTGGTTTTCGGGGGATGAACACTGAAGCTTTCTTT. V and J are TRBV30 and TRBJ1-1, with D possibly being TRBD1 (5 bases). The CDR3 is made up of 18 amino acids. Trimming removed 0 bases at V and 0 bases at J, with 20 bases between. Germline values: CDR1 GTSNPN, CDR2 SVGIG (reference sequence).

V gene TRBV7-8 combines with J gene TRBJ1-1; D unresolved. The germline gives CDR1 SGHVS, CDR2 FQNEAQ. The CDR3 loop spans 15 amino acids. V lost 1 base to trimming and J lost 5 bases, with 14 bases between them. CDR3 in amino acids: CASSLERGWRTEAFF. In nucleotides, the CDR3 is TGTGCCAGCAGCTTAGAGCGGGGATGGCGGACTGAAGCTTTCTTT.

This clonotype was observed many times. Because the CDR3's place on the DNA is in doubt, the DNA is left out and the CDR3 is given as listed by TCRdb. This chain connects TRBV6-1 to TRBJ2-7; TRBD2, as called in the table, went unchecked against the DNA. Germline loops: CDR1 MNHNS, CDR2 SASEGT. The CDR3 adds up to 15 amino acids, both ends counted. This CDR3 is CASSSSTSGRLKQYF.

This clonotype has at least ten counts. The rearrangement links TRBV5-1 to TRBJ2-7; TRBD1 is a possible D gene (6 bases). V was shortened by 4 bases and J by 7 bases, with 18 bases between the two germline ends. Germline loops: CDR1 SGHRS, CDR2 YFSETQ. CDR3 length: 14 residues. This CDR3 reads CASSKGTPAREQYF. The DNA of the CDR3 is TGCGCCAGCAGCAAGGGGACACCAGCGAGAGAGCAGTACTTC.

The sample holds many counts of this clonotype. This chain links TRBV12-3 or TRBV12-4 with TRBJ2-4; 16 nucleotides match TRBD2. The CDR3 runs to 16 residues. With V trimmed by 6 bases and J by 8 bases, 7 bases remained unmatched. CDR3 sequence (DNA): TGTGCCAGCAGGATTGGGACTAGCGGGAGGGCCCACATTCAGTACTTC. The encoded protein is CASRIGTSGRAHIQYF.

A word on this clonotype: This may arise from a read error, as a much more abundant clone is one base away. The rearrangement links TRBV30 to TRBJ1-2; D not resolved. CDR1 is GTSNPN and CDR2 is SVGIG in the germline V gene (reference sequence). Trimming left V 2 bases short and J 7 bases short, with 8 bases between. This CDR3 is 11 amino acids long. DNA of the CDR3: TGTGCCTGGAGTACGGTCTGTGGCTACACCTTC. As protein: CAWSTVCGYTF.

This sequence joins TRBV7-3 and TRBJ1-5, with a tentative D call TRBD1 (5 bases). CDR1 is SGHTA, CDR2 FQGTGA, per germline. V gave up 4 bases and J gave up 8 bases, with 12 bases separating them. This CDR3 has 13 residues. The chain's CDR3 is CASSSGPAEPQHF. CDR3 nucleotides: TGTGCCAGCAGCTCGGGACCGGCGGAGCCCCAGCATTTT.

With regard to this clonotype: The junction differs from germline at one of its ends, possibly a read error. The rearrangement uses TRBV25-1 and TRBJ1-5; D remains ambiguous. The CDR3 is 14 residues long. Germline CDR1 and CDR2: MGHDK and SYGVNS. The CDR3 protein is CASSEWEGGQPQDF. CDR3 coding DNA: TGTGCCAGCAGTGAATGGGAGGGAGGCCAGCCCCAGGATTTT.

The chain joins TRBV18 to TRBJ1-5, with D maybe TRBD1 (5 bases). V lost 3 bases, J lost 8 bases, and 14 bases lay in between. From germline, CDR1 is KGHSH and CDR2 LQKENI. The CDR3 is 14 amino acids. CDR3: CASSPGGSLEPQHF. As DNA, the CDR3 is TGTGCCAGCTCACCGGGGGGGAGCTTGGAGCCCCAGCATTTT.

This clonotype was seen many times. This sequence joins TRBV27 and TRBJ1-1, with D hard to call. Germline lookup yields CDR1 MNHEY and CDR2 SMNVEV (reference sequence). V was shortened by 2 bases and J by 4 bases, with 11 bases between the two germline ends. This CDR3 region has 14 residues. CDR3 bases: TGTGCCAGCAGTTTAGTACGGGGATCCACTGAAGCTTTCTTT. This translates into CASSLVRGSTEAFF.

In this sample, this clonotype turned up many times. The chain couples TRBV6-1 to TRBJ2-3; D may be TRBD2 (6 bases). The V gene lost 6 bases and the J gene lost 1 base, with 17 bases spanning the gap. Germline V lookup: CDR1 MNHNS, CDR2 SASEGT. The CDR3 runs to 16 residues. The CDR3 is CASRRLVFQRTDTQYF. In DNA, the CDR3 is TGTGCCAGCAGAAGACTAGTTTTTCAGCGCACAGATACGCAGTATTTT.

This clonotype was recorded many times. The V call is TRBV12-3 or TRBV12-4, the J call TRBJ1-5; no clear D gene. This CDR3 has 15 amino acids. Deletions cut 8 bases from V and 1 base from J, with 15 bases between. As DNA, the CDR3 is TGTGCCAGCGGCCAGATAGGCGAGAGCAATCAGCCCCAGCATTTT. Protein: CASGQIGESNQPQHF.

In its sample, this clonotype was seen a few times. The chain links TRBV7-2 to TRBJ2-5; no definite D call. Trimming removed 3 bases at V and 1 base at J, with 12 bases between. The CDR3 is 15 amino acids. Per germline, CDR1 SGHTA and CDR2 FQGNSA. The CDR3: CASSFYTVGQETQYF. The CDR3, as DNA: TGTGCCAGCAGCTTCTATACAGTCGGCCAAGAGACCCAGTACTTC.

This clonotype showed up many times. V and J are TRBV27 and TRBJ2-5; 13 nucleotides match TRBD2. This CDR3 is built from 17 residues. CDR1 is MNHEY and CDR2 is SMNVEV in the germline V gene (reference sequence). Trimming cost V 6 bases and J 5 bases; bases outside gene matches: 12. In DNA form, the CDR3 reads TGTGCCAGCAGCCCCGAGGGGACTAGCGGGATAGTGGAGACCCAGTACTTC. Its translation is CASSPEGTSGIVETQYF.

This clonotype was counted a few times. A junction boundary mismatches the germline segment, possibly from a read error. This chain joins TRBV9 and TRBJ2-1; 11 bases line up with TRBD2. The CDR3 is 16 residues long. CDR1 SGDLS and CDR2 YYNGEE come from the germline V gene. The CDR3 nucleotides read TGTGCTAGCAGCCCCATGGGACTAGCGGCCTACAATGAGCAGTTCTTC. Translation: CASSPMGLAAYNEQFF.

This clonotype was detected many times. J is TRBJ2-3 and V is TRBV20-1; no clear D. CDR1 is DFQATT, CDR2 SNEGSKA, per germline (reference sequence). The CDR3 is 13 amino acids. V shed 3 bases and J shed 0 bases, with 7 bases lying between them. The CDR3 sequence is CSASPDSTDTQYF. The CDR3 nucleotides read TGCAGTGCTAGTCCAGATAGCACAGATACGCAGTATTTT.

V is TRBV6-1 and J is TRBJ1-5; TRBD1 might be the D (6 bases). V gave up 7 bases and J gave up 7 bases, with 14 bases separating them. The CDR3 runs to 13 residues. Germline loops: CDR1 MNHNS, CDR2 SASEGT. The CDR3 loop reads CASTATGYQPQHF. As DNA, the CDR3 is TGTGCCAGCACCGCTACAGGGTACCAGCCCCAGCATTTT.

There are a few counts of this clonotype. V is TRBV5-1 and J is TRBJ1-6, with 9 bases matching TRBD1. The V and J ends lost 0 bases and 10 bases, in that order; junction bases with no gene match: 5. CDR1 is SGHRS, CDR2 YFSETQ, per germline. This CDR3 is 15 amino acids long. In DNA, the CDR3 is TGCGCCAGCAGCTTGGAGGGACAGGGAACCTCACCCCTCCACTTT. It yields the protein CASSLEGQGTSPLHF.

This clonotype was counted at least ten times. CDR3 amino acids: CASTTYYRGGTDTQYF. CDR3 DNA: TGTGCCAGCACTACATACTATAGAGGGGGCACAGATACGCAGTATTTT. The chain has TRBV27 and TRBJ2-3, with D perhaps assigned TRBD1 or TRBD2 (5 bases each). V lost 7 bases to trimming and J lost 1 base, with 18 bases between them. CDR3 length: 16 amino acids. The germline V gene has CDR1 MNHEY and CDR2 SMNVEV (reference sequence).

The rearrangement uses TRBV19 and TRBJ2-7, with D perhaps matching TRBD1 (6 bases). This CDR3 contains 15 residues. The V gene lost 5 bases and the J gene lost 0 bases, with 14 bases spanning the gap. Germline loops: CDR1 LNHDA, CDR2 SQIVND (reference sequence). In DNA, the CDR3 is TGTGCCAGTAGTCCGCTCCTGGACAGCTCCTACGAGCAGTACTTC. Translation gives CASSPLLDSSYEQYF.

The chain's CDR3 is CASSQTSAAYEQYF. CDR3 nucleotide sequence: TGTGCCAGCAGCCAAACTAGCGCCGCCTACGAGCAGTACTTC. The chain employs TRBV6-2 or TRBV6-3 and TRBJ2-7; 7 bases agree with TRBD2. Germline V gene lookup returns CDR1 MNHEY and CDR2 SVGEGT. V gave up 6 bases and J gave up 2 bases; unmatched junction bases: 7. CDR3 length equals 14 residues.

In this sample, this clonotype turned up many times. The rearrangement links TRBV9 to TRBJ2-1; maybe TRBD2 (5 bases). V lost 4 bases and J 1 base, leaving 15 bases between the germline ends. Germline V CDR1 and CDR2: SGDLS, YYNGEE. There are 16 residues in the CDR3. The CDR3, as DNA: TGTGCCAGCAGCCCTAAACCGTCGGGGTCCTACAATGAGCAGTTCTTC. It yields the protein CASSPKPSGSYNEQFF.

The chain recombines TRBV13 with TRBJ1-5, with TRBD1 as a possible D gene (5 bases). The CDR3 sequence is 17 residues long. Germline V CDR1 and CDR2: PRHDT, FYEKMQ (reference sequence). V shed 0 bases and J shed 0 bases, with 12 bases lying between them. This CDR3 is CASSLGRQRNSNQPQHF. Written as DNA, the CDR3 is TGTGCCAGCAGCTTAGGAAGACAGAGAAATAGCAATCAGCCCCAGCATTTT.